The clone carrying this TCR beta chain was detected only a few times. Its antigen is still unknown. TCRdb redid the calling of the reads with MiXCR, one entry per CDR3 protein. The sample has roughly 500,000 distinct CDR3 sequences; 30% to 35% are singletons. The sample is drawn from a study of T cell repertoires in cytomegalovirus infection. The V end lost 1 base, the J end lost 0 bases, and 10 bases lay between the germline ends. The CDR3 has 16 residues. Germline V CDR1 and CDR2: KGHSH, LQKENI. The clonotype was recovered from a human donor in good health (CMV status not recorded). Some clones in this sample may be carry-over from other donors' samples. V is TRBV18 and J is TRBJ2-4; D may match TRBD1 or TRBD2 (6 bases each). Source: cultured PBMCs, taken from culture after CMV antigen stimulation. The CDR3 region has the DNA TGTGCCAGCTCACCACAGGGGGGTCTAGCCAAAAACATTCAGTACTTC. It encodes CASSPQGGLAKNIQYF.